A single sample gave rise to the 9 T cell receptor beta chains below, sequenced in a study of beta chain features in type 1 diabetes. Reverse transcribing all isolated RNA meant expressed TCRB transcripts were sequenced. Assay: immunoSEQ multiplex PCR; the TCRdb copy retains only in-frame clones and omits some. The sample lists around 430,000 clones, roughly 31% seen once, with around 0.065% in the top ten. The source material was naive CD4+ T cells from blood. Receptors originate from a man aged 18 to 35 in good health.

The chain joins TRBV7-9 to TRBJ1-4; unclear D gene. Germline V gene sequence: CDR1 SEHNR, CDR2 FQNEAQ (reference sequence). The V and J ends lost 5 bases and 0 bases respectively, with 7 bases between them. This CDR3 contains 14 residues. CDR3 loop: CASSLQPTNEKLFF. The CDR3, as DNA: TGTGCCAGCAGCCTACAGCCAACTAATGAAAAACTGTTTTTT.

The sample holds a few counts of this clone. The J gene is TRBJ2-7, the V gene TRBV7-2; perhaps TRBD1 as D (7 bases). Germline V gene sequence: CDR1 SGHTA, CDR2 FQGNSA. The CDR3 consists of 14 residues. Trimming left V 5 bases short and J 6 bases short, with 17 bases between. CDR3: CASSPTRGQAEQYF. The CDR3 coding sequence is TGTGCCAGCAGCCCGACTAGGGGGCAAGCCGAGCAGTACTTC. Full variable domain (missing parts from reference TRBV7-2 and TRBJ2-7): GAGVSQSPSNKVTEKGKDVELRCDPISGHTALYWYRQSLGQGLEFLIYFQGNSAPDKSGLPSDRFSAERTGGSVSTLTIQRTQQEDSAVYLCASSPTRGQAEQYFGPGTRLTVT.

The chain combines TRBV4-3 with TRBJ2-5; the D gene is possibly TRBD1 (6 bases). CDR3 length equals 15 residues. V shed 3 bases and J shed 0 bases, with 11 bases lying between them. The germline CDR1 and CDR2 sequences are LGHNA and YSLEER. CDR3 nucleotide sequence: TGCGCCAGCAGCCATCCGGGACAATACCAAGAGACCCAGTACTTC. Translating it yields CASSHPGQYQETQYF.

The chain links TRBV29-1 to TRBJ2-5; D gene unclear. The CDR3 is 13 residues long. V dropped 1 base and J dropped 1 base, with 7 bases sitting between them. Germline loops: CDR1 SQVTM, CDR2 ANQGSEA. CDR3 bases: TGCAGCGTTGAAGTTAACCTCCAAGAGACCCAGTACTTC. It encodes CSVEVNLQETQYF.

The chain links TRBV19 to TRBJ1-2, with D tentatively TRBD1 (5 bases). Germline CDR1 and CDR2: LNHDA and SQIVND (reference sequence). This CDR3 contains 13 residues. V lost 8 bases to trimming and J lost 3 bases, with 13 bases between them. The DNA for the CDR3 is TGTGCCAGTCGGACAAGTTCTTACTATGGCTACACCTTC. This gives the protein CASRTSSYYGYTF.

The V gene is TRBV7-2, the J gene TRBJ2-2, with D perhaps matching TRBD1 (6 bases). Between the trimmed V and J ends, which lost 5 bases and 2 bases, there was a span of 15 bases. This CDR3 region has 16 residues. Germline-derived CDR1 and CDR2 are SGHTA and FQGNSA. CDR3 sequence (DNA): TGTGCCAGCAGCCTCCAGGGGCCCCTAAACACCGGGGAGCTGTTTTTT. Its translation: CASSLQGPLNTGELFF.

Only a few counts were recorded for this clone. The chain has TRBV5-1 and TRBJ2-5; TRBD1 matches at 7 bases. Germline V CDR1 and CDR2: SGHRS, YFSETQ. The CDR3 runs to 14 residues. Germline trimming cut 4 bases from V and 2 bases from J; bases unmatched to any gene: 5. DNA of the CDR3: TGCGCCAGCAGCCGACGACAGGGACAAGAGACCCAGTACTTC. It specifies CASSRRQGQETQYF.

This rearrangement joins TRBV29-1 to TRBJ2-5, with D possibly being TRBD2 (5 bases). This CDR3 is 13 amino acids long. V was cut by 2 bases and J by 2 bases, with 9 bases left in between. CDR1 and CDR2 from the germline V gene are SQVTM and ANQGSEA. This chain's CDR3 is CSVERWEQETQYF. CDR3 in DNA: TGCAGCGTTGAACGGTGGGAGCAAGAGACCCAGTACTTC.

This clone appeared a single time. The chain recombines TRBV29-1 with TRBJ1-1; TRBD1 might be the D (5 bases). The CDR3 extends over 12 amino acids. Germline assignment: CDR1 SQVTM and CDR2 ANQGSEA. V lost 0 bases, J lost 9 bases, and 11 bases lay in between. Here the CDR3 DNA reads TGCAGCGTTGAAGAGAGGGGCGCGAAAGCTTTCTTT. Translating gives CSVEERGAKAFF.